Following are 5 T cell receptor beta chains from one sample sequenced in a study of control samples from healthy donors and cancer patients (dated by TCRdb to about 2020). Library method: the immunoSEQ multiplex PCR assay. The immuneACCESS repertoire file appears here via TCRdb, limited to in-frame rearrangements. These files lack a portion of the clones; in checked studies, under half of the deficit traces to unresolved V genes, and the cause of the others is not known. The sample table records 95,000 to 130,000 clones; around nine tenths of these occur just once. The top ten hold about 2.5% of the sample. The sequenced sample consisted of blood. These receptors all come from a woman between 65 and 79 years old in good health.

V usage is TRBV7-2 and J usage is TRBJ1-2, with D perhaps TRBD1 (6 bases). Trimming removed 1 base at V and 4 bases at J, with 10 bases between. CDR1 SGHTA and CDR2 FQGNSA come from the germline V gene. There are 14 residues in the CDR3. CDR3 nucleotides: TGTGCCAGCAGCTTAGGGGGGGCTGGCTATGGCTACACCTTC. This codes for CASSLGGAGYGYTF.

V gene TRBV7-8 combines with J gene TRBJ1-2; D is ambiguous. The CDR3 is made up of 12 amino acids. Germline loops: CDR1 SGHVS, CDR2 FQNEAQ. V lost 5 bases and J 2 bases, leaving 6 bases between the germline ends. The CDR3, as DNA: TGTGCCAGCAGCCCCGGGAACTATGGCTACACCTTC. The encoded protein is CASSPGNYGYTF.

The chain joins TRBV19 to TRBJ2-3, with 9 bases matching TRBD2. The CDR3 loop spans 15 amino acids. The trim removed 5 bases at V and 0 bases at J, leaving 3 bases unmatched. CDR1 and CDR2 (germline): LNHDA, SQIVND (reference sequence). The chain's CDR3 is CASSRGLASTDTQYF. DNA for the CDR3: TGTGCCAGTAGTCGAGGACTAGCGAGCACAGATACGCAGTATTTT.

This sequence joins TRBV27 and TRBJ2-3; no definite D call. The CDR3 contains 13 residues. The germline V gene has CDR1 MNHEY and CDR2 SMNVEV (reference sequence). The germline V and J ends were trimmed by 7 bases and 1 base, with 9 bases remaining between them. CDR3 region: CASIPLGTDTQYF. CDR3 nucleotides: TGTGCCAGCATCCCTCTGGGCACAGATACGCAGTATTTT.

The chain carries TRBV12-3 or TRBV12-4 and TRBJ1-2, with D possibly TRBD1 on 6 matching bases. The V and J ends lost 2 bases and 7 bases respectively, with 11 bases between them. The CDR3 runs 13 residues. The DNA of the CDR3 is TGTGCCAGCAGTTTATACAGGGTCGGTGGCTACACCTTC. It codes for CASSLYRVGGYTF.